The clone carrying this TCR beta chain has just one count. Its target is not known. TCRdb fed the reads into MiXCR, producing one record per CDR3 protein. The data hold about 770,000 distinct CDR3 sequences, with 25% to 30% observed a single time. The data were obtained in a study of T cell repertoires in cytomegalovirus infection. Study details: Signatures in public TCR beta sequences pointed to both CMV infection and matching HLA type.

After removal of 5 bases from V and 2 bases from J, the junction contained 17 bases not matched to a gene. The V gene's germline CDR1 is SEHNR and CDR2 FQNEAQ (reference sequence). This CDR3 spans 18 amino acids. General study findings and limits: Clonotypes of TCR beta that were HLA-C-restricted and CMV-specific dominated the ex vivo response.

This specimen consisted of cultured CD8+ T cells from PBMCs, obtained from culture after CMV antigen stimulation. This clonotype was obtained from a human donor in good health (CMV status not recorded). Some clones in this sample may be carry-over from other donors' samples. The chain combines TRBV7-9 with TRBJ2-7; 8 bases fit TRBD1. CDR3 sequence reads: CASSGYRGQDKATYEQYF. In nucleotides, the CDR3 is TGTGCCAGCAGCGGATACAGGGGACAGGACAAAGCAACCTACGAGCAGTACTTC.